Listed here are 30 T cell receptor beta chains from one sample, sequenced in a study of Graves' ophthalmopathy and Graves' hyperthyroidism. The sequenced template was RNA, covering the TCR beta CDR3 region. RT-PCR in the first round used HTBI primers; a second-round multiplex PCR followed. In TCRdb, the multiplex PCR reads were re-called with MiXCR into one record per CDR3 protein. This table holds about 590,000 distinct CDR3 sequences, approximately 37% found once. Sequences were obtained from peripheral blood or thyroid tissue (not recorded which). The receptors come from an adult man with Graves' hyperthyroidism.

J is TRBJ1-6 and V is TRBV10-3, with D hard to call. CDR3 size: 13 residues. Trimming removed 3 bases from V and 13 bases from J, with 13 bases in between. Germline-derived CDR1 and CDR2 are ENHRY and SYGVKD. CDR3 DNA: TGTGCCATCAGTGAAGGCAGGAATTATCCCCTCCACTTT. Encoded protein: CAISEGRNYPLHF.

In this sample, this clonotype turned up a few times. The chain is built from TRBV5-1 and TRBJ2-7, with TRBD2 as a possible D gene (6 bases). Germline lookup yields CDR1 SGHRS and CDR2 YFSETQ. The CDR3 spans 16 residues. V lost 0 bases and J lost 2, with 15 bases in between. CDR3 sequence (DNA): TGCGCCAGCAGCTTGGATTCTCGGCGGGGAACCTACGAGCAGTACTTC. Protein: CASSLDSRRGTYEQYF.

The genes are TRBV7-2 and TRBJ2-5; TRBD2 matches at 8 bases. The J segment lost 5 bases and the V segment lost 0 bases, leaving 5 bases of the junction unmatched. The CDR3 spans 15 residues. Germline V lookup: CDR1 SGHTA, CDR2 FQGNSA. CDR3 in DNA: TGTGCCAGCAGCTTAGCCCGGGAGGGCCTCGAGACCCAGTACTTC. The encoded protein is CASSLAREGLETQYF.

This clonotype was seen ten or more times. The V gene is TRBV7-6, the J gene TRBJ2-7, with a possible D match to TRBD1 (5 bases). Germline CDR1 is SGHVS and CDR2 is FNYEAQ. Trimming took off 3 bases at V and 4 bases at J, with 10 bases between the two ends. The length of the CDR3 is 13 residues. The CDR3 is CASSFQDKYEQYF. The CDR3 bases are TGTGCCAGCAGCTTCCAGGACAAATACGAGCAGTACTTC.

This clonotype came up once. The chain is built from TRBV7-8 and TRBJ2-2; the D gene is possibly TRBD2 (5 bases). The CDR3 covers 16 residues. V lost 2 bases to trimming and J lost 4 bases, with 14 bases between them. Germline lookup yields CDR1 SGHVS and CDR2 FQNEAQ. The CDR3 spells CASSLRRTRGTGELFF. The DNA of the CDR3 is TGTGCCAGCAGCTTAAGGAGGACTCGAGGCACCGGGGAGCTGTTTTTT.

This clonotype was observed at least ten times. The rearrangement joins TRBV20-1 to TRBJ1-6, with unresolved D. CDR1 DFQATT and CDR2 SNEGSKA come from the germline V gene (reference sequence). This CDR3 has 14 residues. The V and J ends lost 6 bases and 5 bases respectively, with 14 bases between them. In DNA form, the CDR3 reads TGCAGTGCCAGGACGGCACTACATAATTCACCCCTCCACTTT. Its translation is CSARTALHNSPLHF.

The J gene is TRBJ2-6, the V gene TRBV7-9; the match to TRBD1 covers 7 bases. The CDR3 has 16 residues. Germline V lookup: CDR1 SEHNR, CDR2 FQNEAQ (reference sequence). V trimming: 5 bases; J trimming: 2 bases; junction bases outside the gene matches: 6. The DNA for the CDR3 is TGTGCCAGCAGCCCAAGGGGGCAGGCTGGGGCCAACGTCCTGACTTTC. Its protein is CASSPRGQAGANVLTF.

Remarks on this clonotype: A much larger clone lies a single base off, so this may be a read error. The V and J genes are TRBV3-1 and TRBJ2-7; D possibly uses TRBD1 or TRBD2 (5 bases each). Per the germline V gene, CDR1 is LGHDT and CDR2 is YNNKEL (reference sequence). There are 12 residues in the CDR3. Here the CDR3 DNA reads TGTGCCAGCAAAGGGACGAGCTACAAGCAGTACTTC. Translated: CASKGTSYKQYF.

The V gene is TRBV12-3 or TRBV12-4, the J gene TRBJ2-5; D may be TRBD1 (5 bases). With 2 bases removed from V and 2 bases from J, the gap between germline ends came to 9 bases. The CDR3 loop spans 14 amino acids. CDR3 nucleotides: TGTGCCAGCAGTTTATCAGGGCTGCAAGAGACCCAGTACTTC. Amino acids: CASSLSGLQETQYF.

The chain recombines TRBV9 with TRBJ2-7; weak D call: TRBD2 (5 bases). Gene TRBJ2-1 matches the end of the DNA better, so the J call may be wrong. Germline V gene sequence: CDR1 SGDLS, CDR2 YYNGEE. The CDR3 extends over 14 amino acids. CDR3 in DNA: TGTGCCAGCAGCCTCCACCGGGAATACAATGAGCAGTTCTTC. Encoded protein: CASSLHREYNEQFF.

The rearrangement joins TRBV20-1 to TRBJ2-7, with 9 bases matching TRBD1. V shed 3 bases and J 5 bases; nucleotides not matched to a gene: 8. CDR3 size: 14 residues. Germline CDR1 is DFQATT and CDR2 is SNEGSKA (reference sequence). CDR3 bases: TGCAGTGCTAGGGACCGGGACAGGGCAGACGAGCAGTACTTC. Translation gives CSARDRDRADEQYF.

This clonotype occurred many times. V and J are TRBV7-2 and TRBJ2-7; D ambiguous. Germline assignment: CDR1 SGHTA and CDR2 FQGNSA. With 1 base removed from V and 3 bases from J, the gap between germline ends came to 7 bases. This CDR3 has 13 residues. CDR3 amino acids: CASSLVGRYEQYF. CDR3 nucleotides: TGTGCCAGCAGCTTAGTAGGCCGCTACGAGCAGTACTTC.

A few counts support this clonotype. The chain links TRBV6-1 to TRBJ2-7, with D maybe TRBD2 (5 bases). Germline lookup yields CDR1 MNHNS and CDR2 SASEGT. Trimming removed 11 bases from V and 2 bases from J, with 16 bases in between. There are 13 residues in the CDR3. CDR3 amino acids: CAHGIAPAYEQYF. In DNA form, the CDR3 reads TGTGCCCACGGGATAGCGCCTGCCTACGAGCAGTACTTC.

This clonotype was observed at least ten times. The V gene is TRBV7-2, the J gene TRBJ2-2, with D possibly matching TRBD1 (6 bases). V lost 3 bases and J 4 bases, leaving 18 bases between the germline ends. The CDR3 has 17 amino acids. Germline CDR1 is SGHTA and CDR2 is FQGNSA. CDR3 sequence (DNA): TGTGCCAGCAGCTTGGGTTACAGGGTAGCGATCACCGGGGAGCTGTTTTTT. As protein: CASSLGYRVAITGELFF.

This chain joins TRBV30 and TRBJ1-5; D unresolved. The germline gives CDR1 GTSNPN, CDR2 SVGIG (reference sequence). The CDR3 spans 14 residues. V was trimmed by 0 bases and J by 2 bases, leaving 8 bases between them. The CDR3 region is CAWSVGFGNQPQHF. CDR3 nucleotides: TGTGCCTGGAGTGTGGGGTTTGGCAATCAGCCCCAGCATTTT.

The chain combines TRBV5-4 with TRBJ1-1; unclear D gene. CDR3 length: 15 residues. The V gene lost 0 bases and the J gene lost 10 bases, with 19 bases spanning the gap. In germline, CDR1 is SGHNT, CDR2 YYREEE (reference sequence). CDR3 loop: CASSLVRVGDSGAFF. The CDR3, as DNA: TGTGCCAGCAGCTTGGTGAGAGTCGGGGATTCCGGAGCTTTCTTT.

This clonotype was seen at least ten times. CDR3 protein: CASSGGFSPLHF. CDR3 in DNA: TGTGCCAGCAGCGGGGGATTTTCACCCCTCCACTTT. The V and J genes are TRBV7-9 and TRBJ1-6; TRBD1 is a possible D gene (5 bases). The V gene lost 5 bases and the J gene lost 9 bases, with 8 bases spanning the gap. The CDR3 loop spans 12 amino acids. Germline values: CDR1 SEHNR, CDR2 FQNEAQ (reference sequence).

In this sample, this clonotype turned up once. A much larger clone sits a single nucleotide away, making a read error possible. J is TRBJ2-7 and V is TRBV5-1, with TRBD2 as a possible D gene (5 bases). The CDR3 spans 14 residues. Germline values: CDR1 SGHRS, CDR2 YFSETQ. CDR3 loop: CASSPVGSSYKQYF. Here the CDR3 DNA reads TGCGCCAGCAGCCCGGTAGGGAGCTCCTACAAGCAGTACTTC.

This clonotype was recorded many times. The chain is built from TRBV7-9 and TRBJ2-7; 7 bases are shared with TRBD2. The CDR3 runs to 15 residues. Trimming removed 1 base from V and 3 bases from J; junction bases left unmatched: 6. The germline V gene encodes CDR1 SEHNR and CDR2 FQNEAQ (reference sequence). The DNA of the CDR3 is TGTGCCAGCAGCTTAGTGGGGGGGATTTTCTACGAGCAGTACTTC. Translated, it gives CASSLVGGIFYEQYF.

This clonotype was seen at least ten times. The CDR3 DNA sequence: TGTGCTAGTGGTTTGGATCCCAACTATGGCTACACCTTC. Protein sequence: CASGLDPNYGYTF. The chain joins TRBV12-5 to TRBJ1-2; D not resolved. The CDR3 is made up of 13 amino acids. The V gene lost 1 base and the J gene lost 2 bases, with 5 bases spanning the gap. CDR1 and CDR2 from the germline V gene are LGHNT and FRNRAP.

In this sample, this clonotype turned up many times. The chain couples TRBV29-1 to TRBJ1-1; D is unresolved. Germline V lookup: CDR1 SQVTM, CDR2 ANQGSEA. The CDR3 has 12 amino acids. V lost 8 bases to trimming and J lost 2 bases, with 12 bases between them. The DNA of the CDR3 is TGCAGCTTTAATCGTGGAAACACTGAAGCTTTCTTT. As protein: CSFNRGNTEAFF.

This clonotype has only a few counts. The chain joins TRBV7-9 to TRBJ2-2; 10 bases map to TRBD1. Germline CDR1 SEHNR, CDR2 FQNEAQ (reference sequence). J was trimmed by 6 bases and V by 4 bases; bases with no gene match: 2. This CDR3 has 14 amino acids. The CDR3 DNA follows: TGTGCCAGCAGCTACGACAGGGGGCCCGGGGAGCTGTTTTTT. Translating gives CASSYDRGPGELFF.

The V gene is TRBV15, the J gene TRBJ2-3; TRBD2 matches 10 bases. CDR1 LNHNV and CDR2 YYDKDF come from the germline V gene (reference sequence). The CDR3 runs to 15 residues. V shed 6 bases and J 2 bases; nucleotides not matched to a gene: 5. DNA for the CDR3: TGTGCCACCAGTAGCGGGGGGCCCCTCACAGATACGCAGTATTTT. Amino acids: CATSSGGPLTDTQYF.

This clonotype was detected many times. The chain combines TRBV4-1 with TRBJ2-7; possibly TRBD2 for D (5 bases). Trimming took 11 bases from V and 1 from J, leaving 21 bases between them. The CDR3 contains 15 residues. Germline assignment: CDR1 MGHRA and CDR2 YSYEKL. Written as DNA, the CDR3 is TGCGCCGCGACCCACGGACTGAACACATCCTACGAGCAGTACTTC. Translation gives CAATHGLNTSYEQYF.

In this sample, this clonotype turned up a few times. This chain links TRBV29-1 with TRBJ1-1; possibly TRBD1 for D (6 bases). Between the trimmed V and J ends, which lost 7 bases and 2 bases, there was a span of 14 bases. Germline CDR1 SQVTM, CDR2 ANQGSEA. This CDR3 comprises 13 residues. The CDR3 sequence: CSAARTENTEAFF. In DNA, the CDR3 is TGCAGCGCCGCCAGGACAGAAAACACTGAAGCTTTCTTT.

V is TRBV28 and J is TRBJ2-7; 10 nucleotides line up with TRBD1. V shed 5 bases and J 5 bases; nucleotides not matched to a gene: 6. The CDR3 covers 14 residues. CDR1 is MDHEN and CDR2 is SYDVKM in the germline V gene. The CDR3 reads CASSLTGTGDEQYF. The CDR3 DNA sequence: TGTGCCAGCAGTCTCACCGGGACAGGGGACGAGCAGTACTTC.

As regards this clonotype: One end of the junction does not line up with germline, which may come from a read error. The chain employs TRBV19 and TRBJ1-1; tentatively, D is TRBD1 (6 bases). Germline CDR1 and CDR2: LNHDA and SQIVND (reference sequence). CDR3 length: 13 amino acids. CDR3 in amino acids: CASFTGNITEAFF. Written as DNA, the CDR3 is TGTGCCAGTTTTACAGGGAATATCACTGAGGCTTTCTTT. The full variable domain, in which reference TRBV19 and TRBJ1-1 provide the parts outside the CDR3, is DGGITQSPKYLFRKEGQNVTLSCEQNLNHDAMYWYRQDPGQGLRLIYYSQIVNDFQKGDIAEGYSVSREKKESFPLTVTSAQKNPTAFYLCASFTGNITEAFFGQGTRLTVV.

CDR3 residues: CASSPIIAGGPGNEQYF. The CDR3 DNA sequence: TGTGCCAGCAGCCCAATAATAGCGGGAGGGCCGGGGAACGAGCAGTACTTC. The rearrangement links TRBV7-2 to TRBJ2-7, with 11 bases that match TRBD2. V shed 5 bases and J 5 bases; nucleotides not matched to a gene: 14. The CDR3 spans 17 residues. In germline, CDR1 is SGHTA, CDR2 FQGNSA.

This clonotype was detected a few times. CDR3 sequence reads: CASSKKINYGYTF. The CDR3, as DNA: TGTGCCAGCAGTAAAAAAATCAACTATGGCTACACCTTC. J is TRBJ1-2 and V is TRBV11-3, with no clear D. Germline V gene sequence: CDR1 SGHNT, CDR2 YENEEA. V lost 6 bases, J lost 2 bases, and 10 bases lay in between. The CDR3 contains 13 residues. The full variable domain, in which reference TRBV11-3 and TRBJ1-2 provide the parts outside the CDR3, is EAGVVQSPRYKIIEKKQPVAFWCNPISGHNTLYWYLQNLGQGPELLIRYENEEAVDDSQLPKDRFSAERLKGVDSTLKIQPAELGDSAVYLCASSKKINYGYTFGSGTRLTVV.

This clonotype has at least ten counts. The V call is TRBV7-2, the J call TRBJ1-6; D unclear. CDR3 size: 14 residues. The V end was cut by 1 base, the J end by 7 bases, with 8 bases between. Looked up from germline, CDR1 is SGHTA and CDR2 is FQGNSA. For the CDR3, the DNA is TGTGCCAGCAGCTTAGGCCGTGGGAATTCACCCCTCCACTTT. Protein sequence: CASSLGRGNSPLHF.